A single sample is the source of the 3 T cell receptor beta chains below, sequenced in a study of T cell changes during pregnancy in multiple sclerosis (dated by TCRdb to between 2018 and 2020). The library was built by means of the immunoSEQ multiplex PCR assay. As stored in TCRdb, this immuneACCESS dataset retains in-frame rearrangements with V and J assigned. A fraction of the clones does not appear; measured against another copy, unresolved V genes explain less than half of the discrepancy, and the remainder lacks a known reason. The sample table holds 75,000 to 85,000 clones, of which 93% were seen once. The top ten clones comprise approximately 2.5% of the sample. The specimen comprised peripheral blood, sampled in the second trimester of pregnancy. The origin of the receptors is a female donor with multiple sclerosis, enrolled in a pregnancy study.

The V and J genes are TRBV2 and TRBJ2-3; D gene ambiguous. Trimming left V 4 bases short and J 10 bases short, with 18 bases between. This CDR3 region has 14 residues. Per the germline V gene, CDR1 is SNHLY and CDR2 is FYNNEI. The CDR3 region has the DNA TGTGCCAGCAGTGGAACCCGTAGTCGCGTGGCGCAGTATTTT. It codes for CASSGTRSRVAQYF.

The V gene is TRBV5-1, the J gene TRBJ1-1; D might be TRBD1 (5 bases). The V and J ends lost 4 bases and 8 bases respectively, with 15 bases between them. This CDR3 has 13 amino acids. Germline V gene lookup returns CDR1 SGHRS and CDR2 YFSETQ. This CDR3 reads CASSPTAGPEAFF. The CDR3 DNA follows: TGCGCCAGCAGCCCGACAGCAGGACCCGAAGCTTTCTTT.

The CDR3 is CASSITGADTQYF. The CDR3, as DNA: TGTGCCAGCAGTATTACAGGGGCAGATACGCAGTATTTT. J is TRBJ2-3 and V is TRBV11-3; TRBD1 matches at 7 bases. The CDR3 runs to 13 residues. V shed 6 bases, J shed 4 bases, and the junction held 4 bases outside the gene matches. From germline, CDR1 is SGHNT and CDR2 YENEEA.